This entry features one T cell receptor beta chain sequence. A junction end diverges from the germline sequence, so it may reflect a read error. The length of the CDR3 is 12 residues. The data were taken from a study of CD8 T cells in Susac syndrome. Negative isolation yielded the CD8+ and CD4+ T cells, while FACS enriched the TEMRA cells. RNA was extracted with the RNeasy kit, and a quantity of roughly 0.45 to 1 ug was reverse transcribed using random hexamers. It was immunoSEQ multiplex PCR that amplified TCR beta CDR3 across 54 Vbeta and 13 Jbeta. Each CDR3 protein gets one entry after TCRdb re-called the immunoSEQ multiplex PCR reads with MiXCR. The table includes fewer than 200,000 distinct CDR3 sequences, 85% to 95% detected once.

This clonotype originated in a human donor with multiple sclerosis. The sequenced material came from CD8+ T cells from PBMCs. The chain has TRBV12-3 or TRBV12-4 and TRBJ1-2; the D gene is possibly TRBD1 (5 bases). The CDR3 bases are TGTGCCAGCCGAGGACAAGTTGATGGATACACCTTC. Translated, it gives CASRGQVDGYTF.